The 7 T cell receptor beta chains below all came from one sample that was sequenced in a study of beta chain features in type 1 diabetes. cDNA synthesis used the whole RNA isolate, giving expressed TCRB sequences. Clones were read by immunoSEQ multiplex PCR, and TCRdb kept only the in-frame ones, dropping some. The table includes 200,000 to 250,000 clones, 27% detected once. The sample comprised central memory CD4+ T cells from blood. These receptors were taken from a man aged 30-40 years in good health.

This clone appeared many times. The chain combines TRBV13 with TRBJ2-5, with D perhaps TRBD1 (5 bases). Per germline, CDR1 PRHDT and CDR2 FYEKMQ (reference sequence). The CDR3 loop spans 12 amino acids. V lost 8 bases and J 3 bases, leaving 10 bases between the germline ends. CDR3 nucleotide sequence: TGTGCCAGCTCGACAGCCAAAGAGACCCAGTACTTC. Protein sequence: CASSTAKETQYF.

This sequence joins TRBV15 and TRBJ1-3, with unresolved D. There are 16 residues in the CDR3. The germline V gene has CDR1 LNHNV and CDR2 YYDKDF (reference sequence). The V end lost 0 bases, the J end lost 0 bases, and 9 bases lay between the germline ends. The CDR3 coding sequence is TGTGCCACCAGCAGAGATAAGGCAATCTCTGGAAACACCATATATTTT. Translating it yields CATSRDKAISGNTIYF.

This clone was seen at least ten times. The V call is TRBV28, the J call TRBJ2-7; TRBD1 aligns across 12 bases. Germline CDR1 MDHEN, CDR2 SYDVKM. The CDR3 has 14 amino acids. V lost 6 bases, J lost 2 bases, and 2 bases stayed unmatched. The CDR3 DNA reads TGTGCCAGCAGGGGGACAGGGGGCACCTACGAGCAGTACTTC. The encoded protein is CASRGTGGTYEQYF.

CDR3 amino acids: CATVDRRDYEQYF. As DNA, the CDR3 is TGTGCCACCGTGGACAGGCGCGACTACGAGCAGTACTTC. The chain employs TRBV6-6 and TRBJ2-7; TRBD1 matches at 7 bases. This CDR3 region has 13 residues. V shed 10 bases and J 3 bases; nucleotides not matched to a gene: 9. Germline CDR1 reads MNHNY; CDR2 reads SVGAGI (reference sequence).

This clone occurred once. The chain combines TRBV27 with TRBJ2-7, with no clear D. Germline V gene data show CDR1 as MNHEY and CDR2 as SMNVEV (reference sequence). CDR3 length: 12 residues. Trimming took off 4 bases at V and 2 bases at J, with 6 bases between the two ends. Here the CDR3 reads CASSSLPYEQYF. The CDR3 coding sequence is TGTGCCAGCAGTTCCTTACCCTACGAGCAGTACTTC.

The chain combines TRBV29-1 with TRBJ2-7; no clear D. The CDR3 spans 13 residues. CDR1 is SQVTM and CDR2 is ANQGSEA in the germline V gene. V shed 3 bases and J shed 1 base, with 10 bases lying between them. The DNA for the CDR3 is TGCAGCGTTGAGTTCGGGTCATCCTACGAGCAGTACTTC. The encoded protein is CSVEFGSSYEQYF.

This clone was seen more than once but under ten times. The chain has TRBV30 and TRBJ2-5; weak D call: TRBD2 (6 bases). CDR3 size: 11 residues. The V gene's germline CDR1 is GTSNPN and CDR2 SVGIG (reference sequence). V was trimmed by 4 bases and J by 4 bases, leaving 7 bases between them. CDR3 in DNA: TGTGCCTGGACAGCGGGAGAGACCCAGTACTTC. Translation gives CAWTAGETQYF.